The clone carrying this T cell receptor beta chain was seen many times. The target antigen is unknown. V shed 2 bases and J shed 7 bases, with 17 bases lying between them. The CDR3 covers 15 residues. Germline CDR1 is MNHNS and CDR2 is SASEGT. The data belong to a study of prognosis after radiotherapy for stage I lung cancer. Study summary: Patients were some 13 men and a handful of women aged roughly 50 to 85, median around 71 years. Radiotherapy was SBRT in 3 to 5 fractions with a biologically effective dose of at least 100 Gy. Study results and limitations: Post-therapy Shannon entropy was lower in patients developing distant metastases following stereotactic body radiation therapy.

Amplification of TCR beta CDR3 from genomic DNA used two-round multiplex PCR. Initially, in first-round PCR, primers specific to each TRBV and TRBJ gene were used. During the second PCR round, universal primers were used. TCRdb passed the multiplex PCR reads through MiXCR, listing each CDR3 protein once. The repertoire holds over 11,000 distinct CDR3 sequences, about 32% seen once, with about an eighth in the top ten. The source material was PBMCs, sampled before or after stereotactic body radiation therapy (not recorded which). V gene TRBV6-1 combines with J gene TRBJ1-1; TRBD1 is a possible D gene (5 bases). This TCR was sampled from a donor aged 50 or older with non-small cell lung cancer. The DNA for the CDR3 is TGTGCCAGCAGTGAAAATACTGGGACTCTGGATGAAGCTTTCTTT. This encodes CASSENTGTLDEAFF.